The 2 T cell receptor beta chains given below trace back to one sample, sequenced in a study of immune heterogeneity within non-small cell lung tumors. Bulk tumor genomic DNA was the template, and each sample received roughly 590 ng. Every primary tumor yielded several biopsies, spaced far apart, that were taken during surgery. Their non-small cell lung cancer was newly diagnosed and untreated, and the patients underwent curative surgery. Amplification of the TCR beta CDR3 was achieved through multiplex PCR with 32 V and 13 J primers. TCRdb reprocessed the multiplex PCR reads via MiXCR and lists one record per CDR3 protein. Among 9,500 to 11,000 distinct CDR3 sequences, around 27% were seen once, and the ten largest hold roughly 30%. Material: lung tumor tissue. Source of these receptors: a woman in her forties or fifties with non-small cell lung cancer.

In this sample, this clonotype turned up a few times. This may be a read error: a much more frequent sequence differs by one nucleotide. The gene calls are TRBV5-1 and TRBJ1-1, with D unresolved. Trimming pared 6 bases from V and 5 bases from J, leaving 14 bases between. The CDR3 runs 13 residues. The germline gives CDR1 SGHRS, CDR2 YFSETQ. Here the CDR3 DNA reads TGCGCCAGCAAGGAGGGTTCGAAAACTGAAGCTTTCTTT. Translated: CASKEGSKTEAFF.

This clonotype has a count of ten or more. V and J are TRBV7-8 and TRBJ2-1, with D unclear. The CDR3 contains 15 residues. From germline, CDR1 is SGHVS and CDR2 FQNEAQ. Trimming stripped 1 base from V and 0 bases from J, with 7 bases between. In nucleotides, the CDR3 is TGTGCCAGCAGCTTAGGGCCTAGCTCCTACAATGAGCAGTTCTTC. Translating it yields CASSLGPSSYNEQFF.